Below are 32 T cell receptor beta chains sequenced from a single sample in a study of blood T cell repertoires in COVID-19. Measured with immunoSEQ multiplex PCR; TCRdb has only the in-frame clones, and not every one. Of a few hundred thousand clones in the sample, around 89% were seen once. Source material: PBMCs or T cells enriched from blood (not recorded which). The receptor set was obtained from a woman younger than 30 who had recovered from COVID-19.

The chain combines TRBV5-1 with TRBJ2-5; a weak D match, TRBD2 (7 bases). The CDR3 runs to 15 residues. Looked up from germline, CDR1 is SGHRS and CDR2 is YFSETQ. The V gene lost 0 bases and the J gene lost 2 bases, with 11 bases spanning the gap. The CDR3 sequence: CASSLEAGAQETQYF. The CDR3 DNA is TGCGCCAGCAGCTTGGAGGCGGGGGCACAAGAGACCCAGTACTTC.

V and J are TRBV6-2 or TRBV6-3 and TRBJ2-3; TRBD2 matches at 9 bases. This CDR3 is built from 17 residues. CDR1 MNHEY and CDR2 SVGEGT come from the germline V gene. J lost 6 bases, V lost 7 bases, and 17 bases had no gene match. The CDR3 nucleotides are TGTGCCAGCACCCCTCCCACGGCGGGGGGGCGTTCCGATACGCAGTATTTT. Protein: CASTPPTAGGRSDTQYF.

The gene calls are TRBV29-1 and TRBJ1-4; TRBD1 matches at 7 bases. This CDR3 region has 15 residues. CDR1 and CDR2 (germline): SQVTM, ANQGSEA. After removal of 6 bases from V and 0 bases from J, the junction contained 7 bases not matched to a gene. CDR3 residues: CSVRQGTSTNEKLFF. DNA of the CDR3: TGCAGCGTACGACAGGGTACCTCAACTAATGAAAAACTGTTTTTT.

A remark on this clone: The junction departs from the called germline gene at one end, perhaps through a read error. This chain joins TRBV7-6 and TRBJ2-4; 11 bases align to TRBD2. Germline V gene sequence: CDR1 SGHVS, CDR2 FNYEAQ. The CDR3 has 14 residues. The chain's CDR3 is CASSFSGGANPAHF. Written as DNA, the CDR3 is TGTGCCAGCAGCTTTAGCGGGGGGGCCAATCCCGCTCACTTC.

This clone has only one observation. CDR3 in amino acids: CATSAMGPSVYNEQFF. In DNA, the CDR3 is TGTGCCACCAGTGCCATGGGCCCTAGCGTATACAATGAGCAGTTCTTC. This sequence joins TRBV24-1 and TRBJ2-1; TRBD2 is a possible D gene (6 bases). V was clipped by 5 bases and J by 4 bases, with 17 bases between them. This CDR3 spans 16 amino acids. Per the germline V gene, CDR1 is KGHDR and CDR2 is SFDVKD.

The chain uses TRBV6-2 or TRBV6-3 and TRBJ1-5; D is unclear. The CDR3 loop spans 12 amino acids. Germline V gene data show CDR1 as MNHEY and CDR2 as SVGEGT. V lost 2 bases to trimming and J lost 9 bases, with 8 bases between them. The CDR3 sequence: CASSYARGPQHF. The CDR3 DNA sequence: TGTGCCAGCAGTTACGCGCGGGGGCCCCAGCATTTT.

In its sample, this clone was seen a few times. Mismatch with germline at one junction end may stem from a read error. CDR3 region: CASSEELVSGEQFF. The DNA for the CDR3 is TGTGCCAGCAGCGAAGAACTCGTCTCGGGTGAGCAGTTCTTC. V is TRBV2 and J is TRBJ2-1; D not certain. Germline V gene data show CDR1 as SNHLY and CDR2 as FYNNEI. The length of the CDR3 is 14 residues.

This chain connects TRBV4-1 to TRBJ2-3; D might be TRBD2 (6 bases). CDR1 and CDR2 from the germline V gene are MGHRA and YSYEKL. The CDR3 contains 16 residues. Trimming pared 4 bases from V and 2 bases from J, leaving 16 bases between. The CDR3 DNA sequence: TGCGCCAGCAGCCCCGGGACTTCTATAGTCACAGATACGCAGTATTTT. Translating gives CASSPGTSIVTDTQYF.

This sequence joins TRBV19 and TRBJ1-4, with D maybe TRBD1 (6 bases). Germline CDR1 LNHDA, CDR2 SQIVND (reference sequence). The V end lost 5 bases, the J end lost 8 bases, and 18 bases lay between the germline ends. The CDR3 covers 15 residues. The CDR3 DNA sequence: TGTGCCAGTAGTCCCGCGGGGGGCGGGAAGGAAAAACTGTTTTTT. Protein: CASSPAGGGKEKLFF. The full variable domain, with the rest looked up from reference TRBV19 and TRBJ1-4, is DGGITQSPKYLFRKEGQNVTLSCEQNLNHDAMYWYRQDPGQGLRLIYYSQIVNDFQKGDIAEGYSVSREKKESFPLTVTSAQKNPTAFYLCASSPAGGGKEKLFFGSGTQLSVL.

This chain connects TRBV27 to TRBJ2-5; 7 bases map to TRBD1. Per the germline V gene, CDR1 is MNHEY and CDR2 is SMNVEV (reference sequence). V gave up 2 bases and J gave up 1 base; unmatched junction bases: 1. This CDR3 spans 14 amino acids. CDR3 protein: CASSLGQAQETQYF. For the CDR3, the DNA is TGTGCCAGCAGTTTAGGACAGGCCCAAGAGACCCAGTACTTC.

The chain links TRBV5-4 to TRBJ1-1, with 9 positions matching TRBD1. V shed 3 bases, J shed 4 bases, and the junction held 7 bases outside the gene matches. Germline V lookup: CDR1 SGHNT, CDR2 YYREEE (reference sequence). The CDR3 length is 15 residues. This chain's CDR3 is CASSSGQGEATEAFF. CDR3 nucleotides: TGTGCCAGCAGCTCGGGACAGGGTGAGGCCACTGAAGCTTTCTTT.

J is TRBJ1-2 and V is TRBV28, with D tentatively TRBD1 (6 bases). The CDR3 covers 18 residues. V was cut by 5 bases and J by 5 bases, with 27 bases left in between. Looked up from germline, CDR1 is MDHEN and CDR2 is SYDVKM. The CDR3 nucleotides read TGTGCCAGCAGTCTTACCGGCAGGGGAACCTCAGTTACTTATGGCTACACCTTC. Translation: CASSLTGRGTSVTYGYTF.

Comments on this clone: The junction differs from germline at one of its ends, possibly a read error. The V gene is TRBV2, the J gene TRBJ1-3, with D maybe TRBD1 (5 bases). The CDR3 sequence is 15 residues long. Germline-derived CDR1 and CDR2 are SNHLY and FYNNEI. CDR3 sequence: CASSEGDFSGNTIYF. The CDR3 nucleotides read TGTGCCAGCAGCGAAGGGGACTTCTCTGGAAACACCATATATTTT.

This rearrangement joins TRBV4-1 to TRBJ2-5, with 9 nucleotides matching TRBD2. The germline V gene encodes CDR1 MGHRA and CDR2 YSYEKL. The V segment lost 4 bases and the J segment 4 bases; nucleotides outside the gene matches: 7. The CDR3 has 15 amino acids. In DNA form, the CDR3 reads TGCGCCAGCAGCCGAGGGGCTAGCGGGGCAGAGACCCAGTACTTC. The encoded protein is CASSRGASGAETQYF.

The table lists this clone with a few counts. The CDR3 here is CASSRTPIRVQYF. For the CDR3, the DNA is TGTGCCAGCAGCCGGACTCCCATCAGAGTGCAGTACTTC. The V gene is TRBV7-6, the J gene TRBJ2-7; maybe TRBD2 (5 bases). The V and J ends lost 5 bases and 9 bases respectively, with 17 bases between them. The germline gives CDR1 SGHVS, CDR2 FNYEAQ. This CDR3 region has 13 residues.

Written as DNA, the CDR3 is TGTGCCAGTAGTATAGTATGGACAGGCGTCGAAAGCAATCAGCCCCAGCATTTT. This translates into CASSIVWTGVESNQPQHF. This sequence joins TRBV19 and TRBJ1-5, with TRBD1 matching 7 bases. The CDR3 length is 18 residues. V shed 1 base and J 1 base; nucleotides not matched to a gene: 10. Per the germline V gene, CDR1 is LNHDA and CDR2 is SQIVND (reference sequence).

The chain combines TRBV5-1 with TRBJ1-5; D not resolved. CDR1 is SGHRS, CDR2 YFSETQ, per germline. V was clipped by 2 bases and J by 0 bases, with 6 bases between them. There are 14 residues in the CDR3. The CDR3 is CASSLDNSNQPQHF. DNA for the CDR3: TGCGCCAGCAGCTTAGACAATAGCAATCAGCCCCAGCATTTT.

V gene TRBV6-2 or TRBV6-3 combines with J gene TRBJ1-6; 7 bases match TRBD1. CDR1 and CDR2 from the germline V gene are MNHEY and SVGEGT. After removal of 5 bases from V and 9 bases from J, the junction contained 10 bases not matched to a gene. This CDR3 has 15 residues. The chain's CDR3 is CASSVFRQGLSPLHF. The CDR3 region has the DNA TGTGCCAGCAGTGTCTTTCGACAGGGTCTTTCACCCCTCCACTTT.

This rearrangement joins TRBV25-1 to TRBJ1-2, with D unresolved. CDR3 size: 13 residues. Germline V gene sequence: CDR1 MGHDK, CDR2 SYGVNS. The V and J ends lost 8 bases and 6 bases respectively, with 16 bases between them. Here the CDR3 DNA reads TGTGCCAGCGACAATGGCATCGGGGATGGCTACACCTTC. It is translated as CASDNGIGDGYTF.

The rearrangement uses TRBV7-9 and TRBJ1-2; D gene ambiguous. This CDR3 spans 13 amino acids. The V end lost 1 base, the J end lost 1 base, and 4 bases lay between the germline ends. Germline CDR1 SEHNR, CDR2 FQNEAQ (reference sequence). CDR3: CASSLGGNYGYTF. In DNA, the CDR3 is TGTGCCAGCAGCTTAGGCGGTAACTATGGCTACACCTTC. Supplemented by reference TRBV7-9 and TRBJ1-2, the full variable domain reads DTGVSQNPRHKITKRGQNVTFRCDPISEHNRLYWYRQTLGQGPEFLTYFQNEAQLEKSRLLSDRFSAERPKGSFSTLEIQRTEQGDSAMYLCASSLGGNYGYTFGSGTRLTVV.

The V and J genes are TRBV5-8 and TRBJ1-3; D is uncertain. Trimming removed 2 bases from V and 4 bases from J, with 10 bases in between. CDR3 size: 14 residues. Germline V lookup: CDR1 SGHTS, CDR2 YDEGEE. CDR3 region: CASSFEMSGNTIYF. The CDR3 bases are TGTGCCAGCAGCTTCGAGATGTCCGGAAACACCATATATTTT.

The chain links TRBV19 to TRBJ2-5; maybe TRBD2 (5 bases). Trimming left V 6 bases short and J 2 bases short, with 19 bases between. The germline gives CDR1 LNHDA, CDR2 SQIVND (reference sequence). CDR3 size: 16 residues. Here the CDR3 DNA reads TGTGCCAGTAGGACATCCCCCCGGACGGGACAAGAGACCCAGTACTTC. Its translation is CASRTSPRTGQETQYF.

The rearrangement joins TRBV7-2 to TRBJ1-1; D ambiguous. There are 17 residues in the CDR3. From germline, CDR1 is SGHTA and CDR2 FQGNSA. The V and J ends lost 1 base and 8 bases respectively, with 23 bases between them. As DNA, the CDR3 is TGTGCCAGCAGCTTAGTGTCGGGGTCGTACCCTCAACCGGAAGCTTTCTTT. Amino acid sequence: CASSLVSGSYPQPEAFF.

The chain couples TRBV7-9 to TRBJ1-3; D not certain. The CDR3 has 13 residues. The germline V and J ends were trimmed by 6 bases and 8 bases, with 14 bases remaining between them. Germline CDR1 is SEHNR and CDR2 is FQNEAQ (reference sequence). In DNA form, the CDR3 reads TGTGCCAGCAGAAGGGCTTCGGAGGACACCATATATTTT. Its protein is CASRRASEDTIYF.

This clone has a single count. The chain's CDR3 is CASSQESFQETQYF. In DNA form, the CDR3 reads TGTGCCAGCAGCCAAGAATCGTTCCAAGAGACCCAGTACTTC. V usage is TRBV14 and J usage is TRBJ2-5; D is unclear. The ends were cut back, 0 bases at V and 1 base at J, with 6 bases in the middle. The CDR3 is made up of 14 amino acids. CDR1 is SGHDN and CDR2 is FVKESK in the germline V gene.

CDR3 loop: CASSLEGSETQYF. In DNA, the CDR3 is TGTGCCAGCAGCTTAGAGGGGAGCGAGACCCAGTACTTC. The chain carries TRBV11-3 and TRBJ2-5, with D tentatively TRBD2 (5 bases). Germline loops: CDR1 SGHNT, CDR2 YENEEA. The V gene lost 0 bases and the J gene lost 5 bases, with 7 bases spanning the gap. The CDR3 is 13 amino acids. The full variable domain, in which reference TRBV11-3 and TRBJ2-5 provide the parts outside the CDR3, is EAGVVQSPRYKIIEKKQPVAFWCNPISGHNTLYWYLQNLGQGPELLIRYENEEAVDDSQLPKDRFSAERLKGVDSTLKIQPAELGDSAVYLCASSLEGSETQYFGPGTRLLVL.

The CDR3 DNA reads as TGCGCCAGCAGCTTACGACCGACAGCTAACTATGGCTACACCTTC. Its protein is CASSLRPTANYGYTF. The rearrangement joins TRBV5-1 to TRBJ1-2; a weak D match, TRBD1 (5 bases). The CDR3 has 15 amino acids. Trimming removed 2 bases from V and 0 bases from J, with 11 bases in between. Germline V CDR1 and CDR2: SGHRS, YFSETQ.

This chain joins TRBV6-5 and TRBJ1-4; TRBD1 aligns across 8 bases. The ends lost 5 bases at V and 6 bases at J; junction bases unmatched: 5. The CDR3 length is 14 residues. Per germline, CDR1 MNHEY and CDR2 SVGAGI. The CDR3 protein is CASSKDRVDEKLFF. The CDR3 nucleotides read TGTGCCAGCAGTAAGGACAGGGTTGATGAAAAACTGTTTTTT.

The V call is TRBV20-1, the J call TRBJ1-1; D is perhaps TRBD1 (5 bases). V lost 3 bases, J lost 6 bases, and 8 bases lay in between. The length of the CDR3 is 11 residues. Germline V gives CDR1 DFQATT, CDR2 SNEGSKA (reference sequence). DNA for the CDR3: TGCAGTGCTAGTGTCAGGGCTGAAGCTTTCTTT. Its protein is CSASVRAEAFF.

V is TRBV29-1 and J is TRBJ1-2; 11 bases map to TRBD1. The CDR3 length is 13 residues. Looked up from germline, CDR1 is SQVTM and CDR2 is ANQGSEA. V lost 4 bases, J lost 7 bases, and 5 bases stayed unmatched. The CDR3 here is CSVGTGGRGGYTF. CDR3 bases: TGCAGCGTTGGGACAGGGGGCCGAGGTGGCTACACCTTC. The whole variable domain, remainder taken from reference TRBV29-1 and TRBJ1-2, is SAVISQKPSRDICQRGTSLTIQCQVDSQVTMMFWYRQQPGQSLTLIATANQGSEATYESGFVIDKFPISRPNLTFSTLTVSNMSPEDSSIYLCSVGTGGRGGYTFGSGTRLTVV.

The V call is TRBV10-3, the J call TRBJ1-4, with 10 bases matching TRBD1. Germline trimming cut 10 bases from V and 7 bases from J; bases unmatched to any gene: 6. The CDR3 is 13 residues long. Per germline, CDR1 ENHRY and CDR2 SYGVKD. The CDR3 loop is CATSDRGVEKLFF. The CDR3 DNA sequence: TGTGCCACCTCGGACAGGGGGGTTGAAAAACTGTTTTTT.

The V call is TRBV5-4, the J call TRBJ1-6, with 8 bases matching TRBD1. V lost 6 bases to trimming and J lost 7 bases; unmatched junction nucleotides: 6. Per germline, CDR1 SGHNT and CDR2 YYREEE (reference sequence). The CDR3 has 14 amino acids. The CDR3 loop is CASTRQGQNSPLHF. In DNA form, the CDR3 reads TGTGCCAGCACCCGACAGGGGCAAAATTCACCCCTCCACTTT.